Sequencing of this T cell receptor (beta chain) was carried out in a study of vaccination and CD4 T cells after COVID-19. Study context: Investigators stimulated cells with overlapping spike peptides drawn from SARS-CoV-2, HCoV-NL63, HCoV-OC43 and HCoV-229E.

In regard to this clonotype: No antigen is known for it.

Stated treatment: approximately 11-day PBMC culture with coronavirus spike peptide pools or control peptides (ViraFEST assay). This CDR3 comprises 15 residues. CDR1 and CDR2 from the germline V gene are SNHLY and FYNNEI. V lost 5 bases to trimming and J lost 0 bases, with 11 bases between them. Once obtained from cultured CD4+ T cells, the DNA was sequenced using the Oncomine TCR Beta short-read assay. MiXCR was run by TCRdb on the PCR reads, yielding one entry per CDR3 protein. The sample holds 7,000 to 9,000 distinct CDR3 sequences, 65% seen once. The TCR sequence derives from a human donor who had recovered from COVID-19. The chain uses TRBV2 and TRBJ1-5; D not resolved. Sequencing was performed on CD4+ T cells from blood, cultured in vitro. The chain's CDR3 is CASSRALYSNQPQHF. The CDR3 region has the DNA TGTGCCAGCAGTAGGGCCCTATATAGCAATCAGCCCCAGCATTTT.